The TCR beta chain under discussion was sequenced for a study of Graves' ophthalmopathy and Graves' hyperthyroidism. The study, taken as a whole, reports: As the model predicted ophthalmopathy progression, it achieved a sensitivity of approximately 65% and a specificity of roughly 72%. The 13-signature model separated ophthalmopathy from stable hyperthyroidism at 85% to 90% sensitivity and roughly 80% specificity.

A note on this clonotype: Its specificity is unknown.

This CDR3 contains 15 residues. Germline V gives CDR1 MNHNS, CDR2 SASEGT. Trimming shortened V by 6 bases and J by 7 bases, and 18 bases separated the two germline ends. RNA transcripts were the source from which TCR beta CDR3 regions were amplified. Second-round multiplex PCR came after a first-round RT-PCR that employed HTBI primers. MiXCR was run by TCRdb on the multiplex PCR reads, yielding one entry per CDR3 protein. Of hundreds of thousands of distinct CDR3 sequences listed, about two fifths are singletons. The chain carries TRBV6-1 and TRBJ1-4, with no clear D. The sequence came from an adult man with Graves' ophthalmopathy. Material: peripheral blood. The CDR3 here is CASSPPLRAGEKLFF. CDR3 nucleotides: TGTGCCAGCAGCCCCCCCCTTAGGGCTGGTGAAAAACTGTTTTTT.